This TCR beta chain originates from a study of T-cell memory formation after mild COVID-19. At the level of the study: The TCR clusters were mostly specific to one donor.

This clonotype was seen ten or more times. Constant-segment primers and 5'RACE yielded cDNA libraries for TCR alpha and TCR beta, each carrying sample barcodes and UMIs. TCRdb ran MiXCR on the 5' RACE reads and lists one entry per CDR3 protein. The sample includes roughly 100,000 distinct CDR3 sequences, approximately 13% of them seen just once. V lost 0 bases and J lost 7, with 10 bases in between. The CDR3 spans 14 residues. Sequences were obtained from PBMCs or a T cell subset sorted from them (not recorded which). This receptor was identified in an adult woman who had mild COVID-19 (a few samples of this study predate the infection). Cell type and time point are not known. The gene calls are TRBV12-3 or TRBV12-4 and TRBJ2-1; D may correspond to TRBD1 or TRBD2 (5 bases each). For the CDR3, the DNA is TGTGCCAGCAGTTTAGCGGGACCTCAGAATGAGCAGTTCTTC. This gives the protein CASSLAGPQNEQFF.